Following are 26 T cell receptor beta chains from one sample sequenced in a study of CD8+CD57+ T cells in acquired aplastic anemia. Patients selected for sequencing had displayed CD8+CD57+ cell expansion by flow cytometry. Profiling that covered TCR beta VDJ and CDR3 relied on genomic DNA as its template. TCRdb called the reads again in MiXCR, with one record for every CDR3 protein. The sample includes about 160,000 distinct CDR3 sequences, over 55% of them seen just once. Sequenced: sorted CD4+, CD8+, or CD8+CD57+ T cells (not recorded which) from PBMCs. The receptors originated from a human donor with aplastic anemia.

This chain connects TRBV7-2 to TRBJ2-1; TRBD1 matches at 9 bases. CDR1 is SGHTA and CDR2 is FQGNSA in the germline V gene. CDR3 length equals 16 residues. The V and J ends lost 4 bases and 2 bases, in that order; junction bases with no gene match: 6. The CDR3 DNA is TGTGCCAGCAGCTCACAGGGGGCGCAAACCTACAATGAGCAGTTCTTC. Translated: CASSSQGAQTYNEQFF.

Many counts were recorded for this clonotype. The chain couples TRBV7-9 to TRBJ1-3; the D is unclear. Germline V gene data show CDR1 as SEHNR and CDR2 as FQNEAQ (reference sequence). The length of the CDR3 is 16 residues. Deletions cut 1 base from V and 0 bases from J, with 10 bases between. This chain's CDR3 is CASSLGHPLSGNTIYF. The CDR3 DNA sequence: TGTGCCAGCAGCTTAGGCCATCCTCTCTCTGGAAACACCATATATTTT.

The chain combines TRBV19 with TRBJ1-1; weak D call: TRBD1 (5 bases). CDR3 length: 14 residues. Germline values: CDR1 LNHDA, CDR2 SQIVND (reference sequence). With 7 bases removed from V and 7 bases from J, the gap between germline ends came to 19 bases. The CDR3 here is CASKRGLRNYEAFF. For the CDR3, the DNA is TGTGCCAGTAAACGGGGCTTGCGGAACTATGAAGCTTTCTTT. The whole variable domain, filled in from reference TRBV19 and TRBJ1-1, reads DGGITQSPKYLFRKEGQNVTLSCEQNLNHDAMYWYRQDPGQGLRLIYYSQIVNDFQKGDIAEGYSVSREKKESFPLTVTSAQKNPTAFYLCASKRGLRNYEAFFGQGTRLTVV.

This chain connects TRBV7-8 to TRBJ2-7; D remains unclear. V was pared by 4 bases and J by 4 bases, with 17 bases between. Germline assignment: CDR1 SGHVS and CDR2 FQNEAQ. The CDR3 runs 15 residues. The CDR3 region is CASSYNQGPTYEQYF. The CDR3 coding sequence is TGTGCCAGCAGCTATAATCAAGGGCCGACTTACGAGCAGTACTTC.

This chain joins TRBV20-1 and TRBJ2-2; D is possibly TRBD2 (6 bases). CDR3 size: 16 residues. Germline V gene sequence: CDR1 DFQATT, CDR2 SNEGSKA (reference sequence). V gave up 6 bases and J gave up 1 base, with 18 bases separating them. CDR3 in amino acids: CSARLEGAGNTGELFF. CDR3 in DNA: TGCAGTGCAAGACTAGAGGGAGCAGGGAACACCGGGGAGCTGTTTTTT.

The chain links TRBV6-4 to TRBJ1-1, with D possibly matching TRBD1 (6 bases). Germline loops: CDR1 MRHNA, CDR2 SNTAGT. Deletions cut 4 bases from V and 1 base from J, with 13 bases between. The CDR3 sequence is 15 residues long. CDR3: CASSAEGDRNTEAFF. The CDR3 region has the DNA TGTGCCAGCAGTGCCGAGGGGGATAGGAACACTGAAGCTTTCTTT.

This chain's CDR3 is CASSIGRGRGTGGIEQFF. The DNA of the CDR3 is TGTGCCAGTAGTATCGGTCGGGGACGGGGGACAGGGGGCATTGAGCAGTTCTTC. The gene calls are TRBV19 and TRBJ2-1; the match to TRBD1 covers 12 bases. This CDR3 region has 18 residues. V lost 3 bases and J lost 9; bases outside the gene matches: 15. The germline V gene encodes CDR1 LNHDA and CDR2 SQIVND (reference sequence).

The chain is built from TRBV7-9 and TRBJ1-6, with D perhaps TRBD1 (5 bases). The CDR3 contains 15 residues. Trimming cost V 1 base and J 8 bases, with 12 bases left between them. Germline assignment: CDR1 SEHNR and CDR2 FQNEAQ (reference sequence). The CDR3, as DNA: TGTGCCAGCAGCTTAGAATGGCAGGGAGATTCACCCCTCCACTTT. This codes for CASSLEWQGDSPLHF.

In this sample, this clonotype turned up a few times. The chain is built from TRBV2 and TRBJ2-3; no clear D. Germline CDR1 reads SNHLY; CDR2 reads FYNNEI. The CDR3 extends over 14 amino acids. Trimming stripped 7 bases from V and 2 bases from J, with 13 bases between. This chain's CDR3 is CASIWSSATDTQYF. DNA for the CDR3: TGTGCCAGCATCTGGAGCTCTGCCACAGATACGCAGTATTTT.

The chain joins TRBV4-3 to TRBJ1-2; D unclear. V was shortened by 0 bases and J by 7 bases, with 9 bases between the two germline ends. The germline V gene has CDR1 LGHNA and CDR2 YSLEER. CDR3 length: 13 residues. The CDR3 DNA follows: TGCGCCAGCAGCCAAGATTACGCCCCTGGCTACACCTTC. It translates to CASSQDYAPGYTF.

The CDR3 coding sequence is TGTGCCAGCAGCGGCCGGACCAACACCGGGGAGCTGTTTTTT. This codes for CASSGRTNTGELFF. The chain uses TRBV9 and TRBJ2-2, with no clear D. The CDR3 runs to 14 residues. Germline V lookup: CDR1 SGDLS, CDR2 YYNGEE. V lost 3 bases and J lost 2, with 8 bases in between.

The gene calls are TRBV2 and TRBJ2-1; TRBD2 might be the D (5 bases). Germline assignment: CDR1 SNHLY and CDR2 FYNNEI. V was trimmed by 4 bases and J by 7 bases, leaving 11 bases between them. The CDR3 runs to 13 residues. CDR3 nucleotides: TGTGCCAGCAGTGTTATAAGGGAGAATGAGCAGTTCTTC. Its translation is CASSVIRENEQFF. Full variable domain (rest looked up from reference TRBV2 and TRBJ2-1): EPEVTQTPSHQVTQMGQEVILRCVPISNHLYFYWYRQILGQKVEFLVSFYNNEISEKSEIFDDQFSVERPDGSNFTLKIRSTKLEDSAMYFCASSVIRENEQFFGPGTRLTVL.

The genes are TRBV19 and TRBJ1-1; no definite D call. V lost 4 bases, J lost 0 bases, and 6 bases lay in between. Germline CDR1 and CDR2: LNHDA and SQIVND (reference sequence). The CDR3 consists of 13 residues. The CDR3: CASSRTVNTEAFF. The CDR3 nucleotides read TGTGCCAGTAGTAGGACGGTGAACACTGAAGCTTTCTTT.

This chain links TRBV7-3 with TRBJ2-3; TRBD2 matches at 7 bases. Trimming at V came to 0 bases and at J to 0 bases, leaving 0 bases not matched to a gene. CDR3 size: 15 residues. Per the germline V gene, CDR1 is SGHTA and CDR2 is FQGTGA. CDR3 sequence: CASSLTSGSTDTQYF. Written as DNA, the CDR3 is TGTGCCAGCAGCTTAACTAGCGGGAGCACAGATACGCAGTATTTT.

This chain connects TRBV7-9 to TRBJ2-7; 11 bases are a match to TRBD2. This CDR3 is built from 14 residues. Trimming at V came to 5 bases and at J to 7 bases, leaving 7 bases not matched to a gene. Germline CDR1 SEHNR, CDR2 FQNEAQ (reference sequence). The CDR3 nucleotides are TGTGCCAGCAGCCTTAGCGGGAGGGCCGGTGAGCAGTACTTC. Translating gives CASSLSGRAGEQYF.

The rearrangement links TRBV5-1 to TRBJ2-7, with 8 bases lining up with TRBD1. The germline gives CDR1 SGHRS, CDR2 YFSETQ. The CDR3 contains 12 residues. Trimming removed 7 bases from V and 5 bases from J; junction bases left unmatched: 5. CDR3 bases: TGCGCCAGCCAAACGGACAGGGACGAGCAGTACTTC. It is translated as CASQTDRDEQYF.

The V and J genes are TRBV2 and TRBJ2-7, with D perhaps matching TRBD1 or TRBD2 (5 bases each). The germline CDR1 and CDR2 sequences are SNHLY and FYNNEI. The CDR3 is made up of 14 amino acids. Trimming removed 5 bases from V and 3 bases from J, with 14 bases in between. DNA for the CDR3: TGTGCCAGCAGTCCCGGGGCAGGGCTCTACGAGCAGTACTTC. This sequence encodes CASSPGAGLYEQYF.

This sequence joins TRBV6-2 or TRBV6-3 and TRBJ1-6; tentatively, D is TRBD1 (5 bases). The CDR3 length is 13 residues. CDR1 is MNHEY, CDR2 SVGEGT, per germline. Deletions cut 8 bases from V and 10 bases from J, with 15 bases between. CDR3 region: CASGGESGSPLHF. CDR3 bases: TGTGCCAGCGGGGGGGAGAGTGGATCACCCCTCCACTTT.

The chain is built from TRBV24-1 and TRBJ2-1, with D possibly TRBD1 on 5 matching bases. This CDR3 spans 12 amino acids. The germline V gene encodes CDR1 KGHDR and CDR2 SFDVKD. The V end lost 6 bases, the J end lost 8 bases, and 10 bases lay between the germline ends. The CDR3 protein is CATSLTGDEQFF. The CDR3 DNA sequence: TGTGCCACCAGTCTAACAGGCGATGAGCAGTTCTTC.

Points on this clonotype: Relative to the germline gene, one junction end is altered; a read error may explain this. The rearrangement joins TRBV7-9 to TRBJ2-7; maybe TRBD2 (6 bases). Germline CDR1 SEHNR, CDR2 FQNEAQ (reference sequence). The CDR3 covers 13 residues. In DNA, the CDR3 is TGTGCCAGCAGTTTAGGAGGGGCGTCTGAGCAGTACTTC. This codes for CASSLGGASEQYF.

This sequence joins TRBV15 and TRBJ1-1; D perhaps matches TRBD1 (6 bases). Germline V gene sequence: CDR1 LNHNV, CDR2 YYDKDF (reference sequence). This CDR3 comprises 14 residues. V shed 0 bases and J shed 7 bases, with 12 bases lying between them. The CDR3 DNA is TGTGCCACCAGCAGAGAAGGGGGTAACGTTGAAGCTTTCTTT. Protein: CATSREGGNVEAFF. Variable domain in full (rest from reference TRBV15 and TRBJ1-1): DAMVIQNPRYQVTQFGKPVTLSCSQTLNHNVMYWYQQKSSQAPKLLFHYYDKDFNNEADTPDNFQSRRPNTSFCFLDIRSPGLGDTAMYLCATSREGGNVEAFFGQGTRLTVV.

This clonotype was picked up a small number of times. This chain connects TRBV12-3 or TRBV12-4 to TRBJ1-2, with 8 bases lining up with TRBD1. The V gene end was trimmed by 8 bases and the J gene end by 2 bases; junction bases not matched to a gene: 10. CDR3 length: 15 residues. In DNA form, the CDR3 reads TGTGCCAGCGGGGGGTCGACAGGGGACAACTATGGCTACACCTTC. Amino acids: CASGGSTGDNYGYTF.

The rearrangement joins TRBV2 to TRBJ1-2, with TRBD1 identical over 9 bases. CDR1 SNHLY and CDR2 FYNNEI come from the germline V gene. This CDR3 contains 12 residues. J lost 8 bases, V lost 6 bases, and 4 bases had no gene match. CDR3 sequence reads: CASRPGQGGYTF. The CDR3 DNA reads TGTGCCAGCAGGCCGGGACAGGGAGGCTACACCTTC.

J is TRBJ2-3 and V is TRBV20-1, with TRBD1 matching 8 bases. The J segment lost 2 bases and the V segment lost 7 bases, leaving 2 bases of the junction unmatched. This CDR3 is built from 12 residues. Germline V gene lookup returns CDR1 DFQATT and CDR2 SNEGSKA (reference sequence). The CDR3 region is CSGTGHTDTQYF. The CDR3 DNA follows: TGCAGTGGGACAGGGCACACAGATACGCAGTATTTT.

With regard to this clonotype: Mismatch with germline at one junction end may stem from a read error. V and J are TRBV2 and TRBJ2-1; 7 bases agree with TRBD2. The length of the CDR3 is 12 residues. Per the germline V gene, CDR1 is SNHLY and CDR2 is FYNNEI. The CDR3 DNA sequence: TGTGCCAGCCAGGAGCGGGGCAATGAGCGGTTCTTC. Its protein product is CASQERGNERFF.

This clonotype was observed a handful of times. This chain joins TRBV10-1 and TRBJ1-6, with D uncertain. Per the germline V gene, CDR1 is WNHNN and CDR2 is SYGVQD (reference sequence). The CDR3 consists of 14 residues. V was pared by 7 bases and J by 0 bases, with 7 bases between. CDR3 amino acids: CASKYLSYNSPLHF. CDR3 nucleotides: TGCGCCAGCAAATACCTCTCCTATAATTCACCCCTCCACTTT.